A selection of T cell receptor beta chains follows, all from one sample in a study of blood T cell repertoires in COVID-19. Generated by immunoSEQ multiplex PCR, the TCRdb table keeps only in-frame clones and is missing some. The sample yields around 160,000 clones, roughly 80% seen once. The specimen was peripheral blood. Receptors were obtained from a human donor with acute or convalescent COVID-19. The donor label of this sample is uncertain. Each CDR3 is given with its conserved first and last residue. D genes are given only for firm matches. Size is stated for part of the rows, as once, few or many counts, or as a class when the clone is expanded.

clone size,V gene,D gene,J gene,CDR3 protein,CDR3 DNA
NA,TRBV27,NA,TRBJ2-2,CASSDPRGLRTGELFF,TGTGCCAGCAGTGATCCTCGGGGGTTGAGGACCGGGGAGCTGTTTTTT
NA,TRBV19,NA,TRBJ1-1,CASSPGNTEAFF,TGTGCCAGTAGTCCAGGGAACACTGAAGCTTTCTTT
once,TRBV29-1,TRBD1,TRBJ1-5,CSVRTGDNQPQHF,TGCAGCGTCCGGACAGGGGACAATCAGCCCCAGCATTTT
few,TRBV5-8,TRBD1,TRBJ1-5,CASNTYRGNQPQHF,TGTGCCAGCAACACCTACAGGGGTAATCAGCCCCAGCATTTT
NA,TRBV18,NA,TRBJ1-2,CASSPPDSYGYTF,TGTGCCAGCTCACCACCCGACAGTTATGGCTACACCTTC
NA,TRBV2,TRBD1,TRBJ1-2,CASSEARGHGYTF,TGTGCCAGCAGTGAAGCAAGGGGGCATGGCTACACCTTC
NA,TRBV30,NA,TRBJ1-5,CAWSVNSNQPQHF,TGTGCCTGGAGTGTTAATAGCAATCAGCCCCAGCATTTT
NA,TRBV7-2,TRBD1,TRBJ1-1,CASSRDSLNTEAFF,TGTGCCAGCAGCCGGGACAGTCTAAACACTGAAGCTTTCTTT
NA,TRBV7-9,TRBD1,TRBJ1-5,CASSSPSGQSPYSNQPQHF,TGTGCCAGCAGCTCGCCCTCGGGACAGTCCCCCTATAGCAATCAGCCCCAGCATTTT
NA,TRBV23-1,NA,TRBJ1-2,CASSPIIAWHYGYTF,TGCGCCAGCAGTCCCATCATAGCTTGGCACTATGGCTACACCTTC
once,TRBV29-1,TRBD1,TRBJ1-1,CSVGRTGTLNTEAFF,TGCAGCGTTGGCCGGACAGGAACCTTGAACACTGAAGCTTTCTTT
NA,TRBV5-5,TRBD1,TRBJ1-1,CASTFDRGRTEAFF,TGTGCCAGCACCTTCGACAGGGGGCGAACTGAAGCTTTCTTT
NA,TRBV7-3,NA,TRBJ1-1,CASSPGTLNTEAFF,TGTGCCAGCAGCCCAGGGACACTTAACACTGAAGCTTTCTTT
NA,TRBV18,NA,TRBJ1-1,CASSRDSYTEAFF,TGTGCCAGCTCACGAGACAGTTACACTGAAGCTTTCTTT
NA,TRBV18,TRBD1,TRBJ2-5,CASSVWTGFETQYF,TGTGCCAGCTCAGTCTGGACAGGGTTCGAGACCCAGTACTTC
NA,TRBV3-1/TRBV3-2,NA,TRBJ2-6,CASSRAHSGANVLTF,TGTGCCAGCAGCCGGGCCCACTCTGGGGCCAACGTCCTGACTTTC
NA,TRBV12-3/TRBV12-4,NA,TRBJ1-2,CASRDSLNYGYTF,TGTGCCAGCAGGGACAGCTTGAACTATGGCTACACCTTC
NA,TRBV7-9,TRBD1,TRBJ2-1,CASSLEGGLQFF,TGTGCCAGCAGCCTGGAAGGGGGCTTGCAGTTCTTC
NA,TRBV10-3,TRBD1,TRBJ2-3,CAISPDRVPDTQYF,TGTGCCATCAGTCCGGACAGGGTGCCAGATACGCAGTATTTT
NA,TRBV20-1,NA,TRBJ1-6,CSASGSGLPNSPLHF,TGCAGTGCTAGTGGGTCAGGACTACCGAATTCACCCCTCCACTTT
NA,TRBV27,TRBD2,TRBJ2-3,CASSSLYGGAPDTQYF,TGTGCCAGCAGTTCCCTCTACGGGGGGGCCCCAGATACGCAGTATTTT
NA,TRBV2,TRBD1,TRBJ2-1,CASSPTGDADQVGPEQFF,TGTGCCAGCAGCCCCACAGGGGATGCCGACCAGGTCGGCCCTGAGCAGTTCTTC
NA,TRBV11-2,NA,TRBJ2-1,CASSLRGPYNEQFF,TGTGCCAGCAGCTTACGGGGTCCCTACAATGAGCAGTTCTTC
NA,TRBV7-9,TRBD1,TRBJ1-1,CASSPPTGRTEAFF,TGTGCCAGCAGCCCCCCGACAGGGAGAACTGAAGCTTTCTTT
NA,TRBV5-1,TRBD1,TRBJ2-5,CASSVTGGRETQYF,TGCGCCAGCAGCGTGACAGGGGGCAGAGAGACCCAGTACTTC
NA,TRBV5-1,NA,TRBJ1-1,CASSLEGQNTEAFF,TGCGCCAGCAGCTTGGAGGGACAGAACACTGAAGCTTTCTTT
few,TRBV4-1,TRBD2,TRBJ2-1,CASSQGGGGQGRLNEQFF,TGCGCCAGCAGCCAAGGCGGGGGGGGGCAGGGGCGTTTAAATGAGCAGTTCTTC
NA,TRBV5-1,NA,TRBJ1-2,CASSLGQPYGYTF,TGCGCCAGCAGCTTGGGACAGCCCTATGGCTACACCTTC
NA,TRBV6-5,NA,TRBJ1-3,CASRRGEFSGNTIYF,TGTGCCAGCAGGCGGGGTGAATTCTCTGGAAACACCATATATTTT
NA,TRBV27,NA,TRBJ2-2,CASSLRGPGELFF,TGTGCCAGCAGTCTGCGGGGGCCCGGGGAGCTGTTTTTT